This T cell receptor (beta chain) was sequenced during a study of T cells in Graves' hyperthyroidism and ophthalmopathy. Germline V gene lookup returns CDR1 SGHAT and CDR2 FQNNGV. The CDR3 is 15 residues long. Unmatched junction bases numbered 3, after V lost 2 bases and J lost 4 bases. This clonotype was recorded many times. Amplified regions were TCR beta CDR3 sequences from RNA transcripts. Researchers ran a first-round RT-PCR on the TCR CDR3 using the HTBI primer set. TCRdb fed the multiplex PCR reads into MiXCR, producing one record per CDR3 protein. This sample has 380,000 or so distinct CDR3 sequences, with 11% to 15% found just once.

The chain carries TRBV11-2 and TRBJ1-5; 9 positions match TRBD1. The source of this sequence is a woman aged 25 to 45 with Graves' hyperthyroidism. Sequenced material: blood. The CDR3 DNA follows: TGTGCCAGCAGCTTACTACAGGGGGCGAATCAGCCCCAGCATTTT. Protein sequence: CASSLLQGANQPQHF.